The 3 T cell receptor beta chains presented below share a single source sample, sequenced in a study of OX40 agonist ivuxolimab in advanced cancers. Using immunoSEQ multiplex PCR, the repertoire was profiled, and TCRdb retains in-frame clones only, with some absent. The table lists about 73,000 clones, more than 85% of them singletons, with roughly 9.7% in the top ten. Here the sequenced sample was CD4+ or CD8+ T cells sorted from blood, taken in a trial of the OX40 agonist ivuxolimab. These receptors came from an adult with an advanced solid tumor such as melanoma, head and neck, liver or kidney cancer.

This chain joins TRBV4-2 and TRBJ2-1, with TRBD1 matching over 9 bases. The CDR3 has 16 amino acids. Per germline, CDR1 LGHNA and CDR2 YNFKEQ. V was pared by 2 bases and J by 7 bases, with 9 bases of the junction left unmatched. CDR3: CASSQLGQGGSNEQFF. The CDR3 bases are TGTGCCAGCAGCCAACTGGGACAGGGTGGGAGTAATGAGCAGTTCTTC.

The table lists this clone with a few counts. CDR3: CASSVVPEEAFF. The CDR3 DNA is TGTGCCAGCAGCGTAGTTCCGGAGGAGGCTTTCTTT. The chain has TRBV9 and TRBJ1-1; no clear D. CDR1 and CDR2 (germline): SGDLS, YYNGEE. V lost 0 bases and J lost 11, with 11 bases in between. The CDR3 contains 12 residues.

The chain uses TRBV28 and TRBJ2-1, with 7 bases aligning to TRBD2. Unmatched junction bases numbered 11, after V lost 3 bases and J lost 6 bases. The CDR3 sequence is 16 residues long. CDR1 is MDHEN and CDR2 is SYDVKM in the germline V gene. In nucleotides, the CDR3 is TGTGCCAGCAGTTTTAGCGGTAGCGGGCGGATCAATGAGCAGTTCTTC. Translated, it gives CASSFSGSGRINEQFF.